The entry below gives a single TCR beta chain sequence along with its context. The data stem from a study of cytomegalovirus exposure and HLA in healthy donors. This CDR3 region has 14 residues. Germline V lookup: CDR1 MDHEN, CDR2 SYDVKM. The junction had 5 bases not matched to a gene; V was cut back by 6 bases and J by 2 bases. Primers: 60 Vbeta forward and 13 Jbeta reverse. Generated by immunoSEQ multiplex PCR, the TCRdb table keeps only in-frame clones and is missing some. The sample includes 130,000 to 150,000 clones, around 67% of them seen just once. J is TRBJ2-7 and V is TRBV28; TRBD1 matches 9 bases. The TCR originated in a man between 18 and 29 years old in good health and CMV-seropositive. Sample: PBMCs. In DNA form, the CDR3 reads TGTGCCAGCAGAGCCGGGACAGGGACCTACGAGCAGTACTTC. It encodes CASRAGTGTYEQYF.